This T cell receptor (beta chain) was retrieved from a study of CD4 T cells in relation to SARS-CoV-2 and coronaviruses. Turning to the study itself: PBMCs were cultured with antigen for roughly 10 days before TCR beta sequencing. Study-level results: No donor gave both pre-pandemic and post-infection samples.

The unexposed donors gave CD4+ T cells in about 2011-2018, prior to COVID-19. The cells were cultured for less than twelve days before CD4+ T cells were isolated. As cell numbers allowed, unexposed-donor CD4+ T cells faced SARS-CoV-2 S/N and four cold-coronavirus spikes. Cultures received half-medium IL-2 refreshes on days 3 and 7. For this clone: Its matching antigen is unknown.

Generated by immunoSEQ multiplex PCR, the TCRdb table keeps only in-frame clones and is missing some. The profile shows 20,000 to 30,000 clones, around 80% of them singletons. The sequence was obtained from a human donor in good health. Input material: CD4+ T cells from PBMCs, cultured in vitro.

In DNA form, the CDR3 reads TGTGCCAGCAGTCTGAGCCCACAGGGGGCCTATGGCTACACCTTC. This encodes CASSLSPQGAYGYTF. This chain links TRBV3-1 (or the pseudogene TRBV3-2) with TRBJ1-2, with TRBD1 matching over 9 bases. This CDR3 region has 15 residues. From germline, CDR1 is LGHDT and CDR2 YNNKEL (reference sequence). V trimming: 6 bases; J trimming: 4 bases; junction bases outside the gene matches: 9.